This T cell receptor (beta chain) was sequenced in a study of neurological immune-mediated disorders. The study's findings and limits: Multiple sclerosis, the disease with the least TCR clonal expansion, fell below healthy controls, whereas HTLV-1-associated myelopathy showed the most. TCR-beta repertoires seemed private in all groups, with no expanded CDR3 amino acid sequences shared.

Ten or more counts support this clonotype. Its target is not known. In every sequencing run, more than 200 million TCR-beta sequences were generated from 15-18 subjects. TCRdb analysed the 5' RACE reads with MiXCR anew, one entry per CDR3 protein. The table includes approximately 82,000 distinct CDR3 sequences, less than 15% detected once. Time point in this sample: longitudinal time-point 2. The unsorted libraries had their origin in 2 million PBMCs stored at -80 C. The source is a female donor with HTLV-1-associated myelopathy (HAM/TSP). The material sequenced was PBMCs.

The CDR3 reads CASSLVGTQYF. The CDR3 coding sequence is TGCGCCAGCAGCTTGGTGGGGACCCAGTACTTC. The chain has TRBV5-1 and TRBJ2-5; no firm D call. V lost 0 bases and J lost 7, with 4 bases in between. The CDR3 loop spans 11 amino acids. Germline V gene data show CDR1 as SGHRS and CDR2 as YFSETQ.